The 8 T cell receptor beta chains listed next were all sequenced from one sample in a study of T cell repertoires in aging, cancer and after chemotherapy. A mixed TRB-A/B primer pool amplified rearranged TRB by multiplex touch-down PCR. TCRdb re-called the multiplex PCR reads with MiXCR, one entry per CDR3 protein. The table shows about 3,300 distinct CDR3 sequences, with approximately 42% occurring only once. Amplification of TCR beta used genomic DNA extracted from peripheral blood. Input material: blood. The receptors originated from a human donor with a solid tumor.

As regards this clonotype: The junction differs from germline at one of its ends, possibly a read error. The chain carries TRBV5-1 and TRBJ2-3; 8 bases are a match to TRBD2. The CDR3 totals 14 residues. Germline CDR1 reads SGHRS; CDR2 reads YFSETQ. This CDR3 is CASSFLAGSDTQYF. The CDR3, as DNA: TGTGCCAGCAGCTTCCTAGCGGGTTCAGATACGCAGTATTTT.

This chain links TRBV7-2 with TRBJ2-3, with 8 positions matching TRBD1. The CDR3 extends over 15 amino acids. After removal of 1 base from V and 4 bases from J, the junction contained 4 bases not matched to a gene. Germline V gene lookup returns CDR1 SGHTA and CDR2 FQGNSA. The CDR3 DNA is TGTGCCAGCAGCTTAGGGACAGGGACTGCAGATACGCAGTATTTT. Protein sequence: CASSLGTGTADTQYF.

The CDR3 loop reads CATSGPVAVQETQYF. For the CDR3, the DNA is TGTGCCACCAGCGGGCCGGTAGCGGTCCAAGAGACCCAGTACTTC. V gene TRBV15 combines with J gene TRBJ2-5; a weak D match, TRBD2 (6 bases). Germline CDR1 is LNHNV and CDR2 is YYDKDF (reference sequence). Trimming pared 5 bases from V and 1 base from J, leaving 14 bases between. CDR3 length: 15 residues.

CDR3 protein: CASSSFGTAQETQYF. The CDR3 DNA sequence: TGTGCCAGCAGTTCCTTCGGGACAGCACAAGAGACCCAGTACTTC. The chain combines TRBV7-2 with TRBJ2-5; 7 bases match TRBD1. Unmatched junction bases numbered 9, after V lost 6 bases and J lost 2 bases. The CDR3 length is 15 residues. Per the germline V gene, CDR1 is SGHTA and CDR2 is FQGNSA.

This clonotype was observed a handful of times. The chain links TRBV11-3 to TRBJ2-7, with a possible D match to TRBD1 (7 bases). The CDR3 contains 14 residues. Trimming cost V 5 bases and J 6 bases, with 17 bases left between them. Germline V gives CDR1 SGHNT, CDR2 YENEEA. This chain's CDR3 is CASSQGGPPTEQYF. CDR3 DNA sequence: TGTGCCAGCAGCCAGGGGGGACCTCCGACCGAGCAGTACTTC.

This clonotype was recorded only once. This chain links TRBV7-2 with TRBJ2-3, with 8 bases that match TRBD2. Germline CDR1 reads SGHTA; CDR2 reads FQGNSA. The V gene end was trimmed by 6 bases and the J gene end by 3 bases; junction bases not matched to a gene: 8. The CDR3 runs 15 residues. The CDR3 nucleotides are TGTGCCAGCAGACCTAGACTAGCGAGTACAGATACGCAGTATTTT. It is translated as CASRPRLASTDTQYF.

The chain combines TRBV12-3 or TRBV12-4 with TRBJ1-5, with TRBD1 matching 7 bases. This CDR3 comprises 13 residues. The V gene end was trimmed by 6 bases and the J gene end by 5 bases; junction bases not matched to a gene: 4. The CDR3 bases are TGTGCCAGCAGCCCTGGGACAGATCAGCCCCAGCATTTT. This gives the protein CASSPGTDQPQHF.

This clonotype was seen a few times. The rearrangement joins TRBV19 to TRBJ1-3; TRBD1 agrees at 8 bases. The trim removed 6 bases at V and 4 bases at J, leaving 5 bases unmatched. CDR1 and CDR2 from the germline V gene are LNHDA and SQIVND (reference sequence). The CDR3 contains 14 residues. CDR3 sequence (DNA): TGTGCCAGTAGGGGGACAGGCCGGGGAAACACCATATATTTT. It translates to CASRGTGRGNTIYF.